This T cell receptor beta chain derives from a study of blood T cell repertoires in COVID-19. Study-wide context: COVID-19 samples from acute and convalescent phases originated in the United States, Italy and Spain. PBMCs, B-cell-depleted T cells, or T cells provided the cDNA or gDNA that made up the material.

In the original workflow: Using reference gene primer amplification, nucleated cell counts were estimated. The protocol was immunoSEQ multiplex PCR, while the TCRdb copy is restricted to in-frame clones and leaves out a portion. V, J and clone size derive from that table, while D and trimming were established from the DNA sequence. The sample includes around 380,000 clones, more than 65% of them seen just once. The CDR3 contains 16 residues. V was pared by 5 bases and J by 5 bases, with 19 bases between. Germline CDR1 and CDR2: SGHNT and YENEEA. The V call is TRBV11-3, the J call TRBJ1-5; D may be TRBD1 (6 bases). This clonotype was obtained from a human donor with acute or convalescent COVID-19. The donor label of this sample is uncertain. Sequencing was carried out using peripheral blood. The CDR3 nucleotides read TGTGCCAGCAGCCACGCAAACAGGGTAGAGTATCAGCCCCAGCATTTT. It translates to CASSHANRVEYQPQHF.